Each of the 14 T cell receptor beta chains below was sequenced from the same sample in a study of cytomegalovirus exposure and HLA in healthy donors. In the PCR, 60 Vbeta and 13 Jbeta primers were used. Repertoires were generated with immunoSEQ multiplex PCR, while TCRdb's copy carries only in-frame clones and drops some. In the table there are roughly 170,000 clones, 84% of which are singletons. Sample: PBMCs. These receptors all come from a girl between 5 and 17 years old in good health and CMV-seropositive.

V is TRBV6-5 and J is TRBJ1-2, with a tentative D call TRBD1 (5 bases). Trimming cost V 10 bases and J 2 bases, with 11 bases left between them. CDR1 and CDR2 (germline): MNHEY, SVGAGI. The CDR3 has 12 residues. The CDR3 is CATVKGNYGYTF. The CDR3 coding sequence is TGTGCCACTGTGAAGGGGAACTATGGCTACACCTTC.

This clone was detected once. This chain connects TRBV9 to TRBJ2-2, with TRBD1 identical over 9 bases. After removal of 0 bases from V and 2 bases from J, the junction contained 5 bases not matched to a gene. The CDR3 is 17 residues long. CDR1 and CDR2 from the germline V gene are SGDLS and YYNGEE. The CDR3 nucleotides are TGTGCCAGCAGCGTAGAGAGGGGACAGGGCAACACCGGGGAGCTGTTTTTT. This sequence encodes CASSVERGQGNTGELFF.

Only a few counts were recorded for this clone. The CDR3 protein is CATRTETNYGYTF. The CDR3 nucleotides read TGTGCCACCAGGACGGAGACTAACTATGGCTACACCTTC. V gene TRBV27 combines with J gene TRBJ1-2; D is unclear. V lost 10 bases and J lost 0, with 12 bases in between. Germline V gene lookup returns CDR1 MNHEY and CDR2 SMNVEV (reference sequence). CDR3 length: 13 amino acids.

This chain joins TRBV6-1 and TRBJ1-4; no firm D call. CDR1 MNHNS and CDR2 SASEGT come from the germline V gene. The CDR3 runs to 14 residues. V lost 6 bases to trimming and J lost 0 bases, with 8 bases between them. The CDR3 reads CASRRIATNEKLFF. CDR3 DNA sequence: TGTGCCAGCAGGCGGATTGCAACTAATGAAAAACTGTTTTTT.

V gene TRBV29-1 combines with J gene TRBJ1-2; D may be TRBD1 (5 bases). The V end was cut by 5 bases, the J end by 4 bases, with 14 bases between. The V gene's germline CDR1 is SQVTM and CDR2 ANQGSEA. The CDR3 extends over 13 amino acids. This CDR3 is CSVSPGVVYGYTF. For the CDR3, the DNA is TGCAGCGTTTCCCCGGGGGTCGTCTATGGCTACACCTTC.

This chain joins TRBV11-3 and TRBJ1-3; D may be TRBD1 (5 bases). The V and J ends lost 6 bases and 0 bases respectively, with 9 bases between them. CDR3 size: 14 residues. CDR1 SGHNT and CDR2 YENEEA come from the germline V gene. The CDR3 coding sequence is TGTGCCAGCAGGTCCGGGGGCTCTGGAAACACCATATATTTT. It codes for CASRSGGSGNTIYF.

V usage is TRBV19 and J usage is TRBJ2-2; D is undetermined. Trimming left V 10 bases short and J 3 bases short, with 12 bases between. The CDR3 consists of 13 residues. CDR1 and CDR2 (germline): LNHDA, SQIVND (reference sequence). The CDR3 nucleotides are TGTGCCACCAATAATCGGGACACCGGGGAGCTGTTTTTT. Translating it yields CATNNRDTGELFF.

The V and J genes are TRBV5-1 and TRBJ1-2, with D tentatively TRBD1 (5 bases). The germline V and J ends were trimmed by 2 bases and 3 bases, with 8 bases remaining between them. The germline CDR1 and CDR2 sequences are SGHRS and YFSETQ. CDR3 size: 13 residues. In DNA form, the CDR3 reads TGCGCCAGCAGCTTCGGACAAGACTATGGCTACACCTTC. Encoded protein: CASSFGQDYGYTF.

The chain carries TRBV19 and TRBJ1-1; unclear D gene. The length of the CDR3 is 14 residues. V was trimmed by 5 bases and J by 3 bases, leaving 13 bases between them. The germline gives CDR1 LNHDA, CDR2 SQIVND (reference sequence). The CDR3 DNA is TGTGCCAGTAGTCCGCGGTGGGGAGACACTGAAGCTTTCTTT. It translates to CASSPRWGDTEAFF.

With regard to this clone: The junction departs from germline at one end; a sequencing error may be responsible. The chain links TRBV7-7 to TRBJ2-1, with TRBD1 matching 7 bases. The CDR3 contains 14 residues. The germline gives CDR1 SSHAT, CDR2 FNYEAQ (reference sequence). CDR3 sequence reads: CASSLGGTYNEQFF. The CDR3 DNA reads TGTGCTAGCAGCTTAGGGGGCACCTACAATGAGCAGTTCTTC.

The chain combines TRBV15 with TRBJ1-2, with 7 positions matching TRBD1. Trimming at V came to 0 bases and at J to 5 bases, leaving 12 bases not matched to a gene. The CDR3 runs 17 residues. CDR1 and CDR2 (germline): LNHNV, YYDKDF (reference sequence). Here the CDR3 reads CATSRENTGTARYGYTF. Here the CDR3 DNA reads TGTGCCACCAGCAGAGAGAATACCGGGACAGCTAGGTATGGCTACACCTTC.

This chain connects TRBV7-2 to TRBJ2-3; maybe TRBD1 (5 bases). The germline V gene has CDR1 SGHTA and CDR2 FQGNSA. V shed 4 bases and J shed 10 bases, with 12 bases lying between them. This CDR3 spans 12 amino acids. The DNA for the CDR3 is TGTGCCAGCAGCTCCGACAGAGGAGCGCAGTATTTT. Encoded protein: CASSSDRGAQYF.

With regard to this clone: Germline and junction disagree at one end, which may indicate a read error. The J gene is TRBJ2-5, the V gene TRBV7-2, with D maybe TRBD2 (6 bases). Germline CDR1 is SGHTA and CDR2 is FQGNSA. CDR3 length: 11 residues. The CDR3 here is CASSRVGGGDF. In DNA form, the CDR3 reads TGTGCCAGCAGCCGCGTTGGTGGCGGGGACTTC.

The CDR3 coding sequence is TGTGCCAGCAGCTTGTGGCAGGGATTGGGCACTGAAGCTTTCTTT. Its protein product is CASSLWQGLGTEAFF. V and J are TRBV5-8 and TRBJ1-1, with a possible D match to TRBD1 (5 bases). Trimming shortened V by 1 base and J by 4 bases, and 14 bases separated the two germline ends. The germline gives CDR1 SGHTS, CDR2 YDEGEE. The CDR3 spans 15 residues.